The 8 T cell receptor beta chains given below trace back to one sample, sequenced in a study of neurological immune-mediated disorders. Via MiXCR, TCRdb re-called the 5' RACE reads, giving one row per CDR3 protein. This table holds tens of thousands of distinct CDR3 sequences, 5.2% found once. Sequenced input: PBMCs. These receptors all come from a human donor with multiple sclerosis. The donor label of this sample is uncertain.

The sample holds many counts of this clonotype. The chain has TRBV7-8 and TRBJ2-5, with TRBD2 matching over 9 bases. This CDR3 has 18 residues. Germline V gene data show CDR1 as SGHVS and CDR2 as FQNEAQ. Germline trimming cut 1 base from V and 4 bases from J; bases unmatched to any gene: 13. The CDR3 protein is CASSLVESAGGRRETQYF. As DNA, the CDR3 is TGTGCCAGCAGCTTAGTAGAATCGGCGGGGGGGAGGAGAGAGACCCAGTACTTC.

This clonotype was picked up many times. V and J are TRBV10-3 and TRBJ1-2; 8 bases match TRBD1. Germline trimming cut 4 bases from V and 5 bases from J; bases unmatched to any gene: 9. The CDR3 runs to 15 residues. CDR1 is ENHRY and CDR2 is SYGVKD in the germline V gene. Here the CDR3 reads CAISGQGWKWYGYTF. The CDR3 nucleotides read TGTGCCATCAGTGGACAGGGGTGGAAGTGGTATGGCTACACCTTC.

This clonotype was observed many times. V is TRBV5-4 and J is TRBJ2-5; 15 nucleotides align to TRBD2. The junction had 9 bases not matched to a gene; V was cut back by 6 bases and J by 0 bases. Per the germline V gene, CDR1 is SGHNT and CDR2 is YYREEE (reference sequence). The CDR3 loop spans 18 amino acids. DNA for the CDR3: TGTGCCAGCACCTCGGGACTAGCGGGGGGAAGGTACCAAGAGACCCAGTACTTC. Translating it yields CASTSGLAGGRYQETQYF. Together with reference TRBV5-4 and TRBJ2-5, the CDR3 gives the full variable domain: ETGVTQSPTHLIKTRGQQVTLRCSSQSGHNTVSWYQQALGQGPQFIFQYYREEENGRGNFPPRFSGLQFPNYSSELNVNALELDDSALYLCASTSGLAGGRYQETQYFGPGTRLLVL.

This clonotype was picked up many times. The rearrangement uses TRBV20-1 and TRBJ2-1, with 8 bases fitting TRBD1. Germline V gives CDR1 DFQATT, CDR2 SNEGSKA (reference sequence). V was pared by 0 bases and J by 4 bases, with 5 bases of the junction left unmatched. CDR3 length equals 15 residues. The CDR3 nucleotides are TGCAGTGCTAGAGATTTACAGGGGGTATACAATGAGCAGTTCTTC. As protein: CSARDLQGVYNEQFF.

This clonotype was detected many times. The chain recombines TRBV5-1 with TRBJ2-3; possibly TRBD1 or TRBD2 for D (5 bases each). The CDR3 contains 15 residues. Germline values: CDR1 SGHRS, CDR2 YFSETQ. V lost 0 bases, J lost 6 bases, and 14 bases lay in between. As DNA, the CDR3 is TGCGCCAGCAGCTTGGCCGGGGCAAGTTGGGATACGCAGTATTTT. Amino acid sequence: CASSLAGASWDTQYF.

As for this clonotype: One junction end disagrees with the germline gene, perhaps due to a read error. The chain uses TRBV4-2 and TRBJ2-3, with 15 bases matching TRBD2. The CDR3 sequence is 16 residues long. CDR1 and CDR2 from the germline V gene are LGHNA and YNFKEQ. CDR3 coding DNA: TGTGTCAGCAGCCAAAGGACTAGCGGGGGGGGAGATACGCAGTATTTT. This encodes CVSSQRTSGGGDTQYF.

At least ten counts were recorded for this clonotype. The J gene is TRBJ1-1, the V gene TRBV11-2; D is unresolved. The germline CDR1 and CDR2 sequences are SGHAT and FQNNGV. V was shortened by 0 bases and J by 5 bases, with 7 bases between the two germline ends. The CDR3 sequence is 13 residues long. CDR3 sequence (DNA): TGTGCCAGCAGCTTAGACGTTATGACTGAAGCTTTCTTT. As protein: CASSLDVMTEAFF.

This clonotype was seen ten or more times. CDR3 residues: CASSLSRSTDTQYF. The CDR3 DNA follows: TGTGCCAGCAGCCTCTCCCGGTCCACAGATACGCAGTATTTT. The rearrangement uses TRBV7-2 and TRBJ2-3; D gene uncertain. This CDR3 is 14 amino acids long. Germline CDR1 and CDR2: SGHTA and FQGNSA. Trimming took 5 bases from V and 2 from J, leaving 11 bases between them.